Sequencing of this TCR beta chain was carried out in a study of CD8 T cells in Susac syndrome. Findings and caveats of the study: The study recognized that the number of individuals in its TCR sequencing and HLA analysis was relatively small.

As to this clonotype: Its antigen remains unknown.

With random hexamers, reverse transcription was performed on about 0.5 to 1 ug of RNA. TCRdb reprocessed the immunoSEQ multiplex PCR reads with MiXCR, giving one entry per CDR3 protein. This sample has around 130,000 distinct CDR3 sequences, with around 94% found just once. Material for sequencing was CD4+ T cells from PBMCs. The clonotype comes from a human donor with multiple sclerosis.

CDR3 nucleotides: TGTGCCAGCTCAGCCGGGACGGGGAACACCGGGGAGCTGTTTTTT. Translated: CASSAGTGNTGELFF. This chain uses TRBV18 with TRBJ2-2; D is tentatively TRBD1 or TRBD2 (5 bases each). Germline assignment: CDR1 KGHSH and CDR2 LQKENI. The length of the CDR3 is 15 residues. V was trimmed by 5 bases and J by 1 base, leaving 11 bases between them.